These 13 T cell receptor beta chains share one sample of origin, sequenced in a study of CXCR3-negative and CXCR3-positive naive CD8 T cells. UMI-labeled TRB cDNA libraries were prepared by 5' RACE. TCRdb re-called the 5' RACE reads; every CDR3 protein appears as one record, without DNA. Here the sample table reports tens of thousands of distinct CDR3 sequences. Sequencing was performed on memory CD8+ T cells from blood. The receptors come from a human donor in good health. Some clones in this sample may be carry-over from other donors' samples.

The chain is built from TRBV29-1 and TRBJ2-6; without DNA, the TCRdb call of TRBD1 cannot be checked. Germline V gene data show CDR1 as SQVTM and CDR2 as ANQGSEA. The CDR3 contains 20 residues. Here the CDR3 reads CSVELMPPGSGSVGANVLTF.

The V and J genes are TRBV20-1 and TRBJ1-2; TCRdb indicates TRBD1, and absent DNA this call remains unverified. Germline V lookup: CDR1 DFQATT, CDR2 SNEGSKA (reference sequence). The CDR3 is made up of 15 amino acids. The CDR3 reads CSPTPYKTVADGYTF.

V is TRBV29-1 and J is TRBJ2-1; TCRdb returns TRBD1, unconfirmable since there is no DNA. The germline V gene encodes CDR1 SQVTM and CDR2 ANQGSEA. This CDR3 has 13 residues. The CDR3 is CSSGGDVYNEQFF.

The V call is TRBV4-1, the J call TRBJ1-1. There are 16 residues in the CDR3. Germline-derived CDR1 and CDR2 are MGHRA and YSYEKL. The CDR3 sequence is CASSQEPFRGSTEAFF.

This rearrangement joins TRBV6-2 or TRBV6-3 to TRBJ2-1. CDR1 and CDR2 from the germline V gene are MNHEY and SVGEGT. CDR3 length: 12 amino acids. CDR3 in amino acids: CASSTQHNEQFF.

The chain combines TRBV20-1 with TRBJ1-6; checking the TCRdb D call of TRBD1 is not possible without DNA. The CDR3 extends over 13 amino acids. Per the germline V gene, CDR1 is DFQATT and CDR2 is SNEGSKA (reference sequence). Here the CDR3 reads CSARTREASPLHF.

The V call is TRBV6-2 or TRBV6-3, the J call TRBJ2-3; as DNA is missing, the TRBD2 call by TCRdb cannot be tested. CDR3 size: 20 residues. The germline gives CDR1 MNHEY, CDR2 SVGEGT. The CDR3 is CASSYPLAGGPNRDTDTQYF.

This chain uses TRBV12-3 or TRBV12-4 with TRBJ2-7; TCRdb's assignment of TRBD1 cannot be checked, as there is no DNA. The CDR3 sequence is 16 residues long. The CDR3 spells CASSSLETDISYEQYF.

The CDR3 region is CSVASGTGATYEQYF. The chain combines TRBV29-1 with TRBJ2-7; TCRdb's D call of TRBD1 is untestable without DNA. Germline values: CDR1 SQVTM, CDR2 ANQGSEA. The CDR3 is 15 amino acids.

J is TRBJ2-1 and V is TRBV20-1; checking the TCRdb D call of TRBD1 is not possible without DNA. The length of the CDR3 is 16 residues. Looked up from germline, CDR1 is DFQATT and CDR2 is SNEGSKA (reference sequence). The CDR3 reads CSARDMGREILNEQFF.

V gene TRBV3-1 combines with J gene TRBJ2-5; TCRdb gives TRBD1 as the D gene, but with no DNA this cannot be confirmed. The V gene's germline CDR1 is LGHDT and CDR2 YNNKEL (reference sequence). The CDR3 covers 16 residues. CDR3 region: CVPPPFQGKDKETQYF.

The chain employs TRBV7-9 and TRBJ2-7; TCRdb indicates TRBD1, and absent DNA this call remains unverified. CDR3 length: 13 residues. The germline V gene has CDR1 SEHNR and CDR2 FQNEAQ (reference sequence). This CDR3 reads CASSTRDSDVQYF. The full variable domain, rest sourced from reference TRBV7-9 and TRBJ2-7, is DTGVSQNPRHKITKRGQNVTFRCDPISEHNRLYWYRQTLGQGPEFLTYFQNEAQLEKSRLLSDRFSAERPKGSFSTLEIQRTEQGDSAMYLCASSTRDSDVQYFGPGTRLTVT.

The gene calls are TRBV25-1 and TRBJ2-7; TCRdb selects TRBD1, and the lack of DNA leaves this call unchecked. Germline V CDR1 and CDR2: MGHDK, SYGVNS. CDR3 size: 13 residues. The CDR3 sequence is CASSAPGVYEQYF.